The subject of this entry is one TCR beta chain. This sample was taken from a study of blood T cell repertoires in COVID-19. Looking at the study overall: Collection of acute and convalescent COVID-19 samples took place in the United States, Italy and Spain. T cells, B-cell-depleted T cells, or PBMCs provided the cDNA or gDNA that served as material.

Germline CDR1 is MNHEY and CDR2 is SMNVEV (reference sequence). J gave up 1 base and V 2 bases, and 2 bases lay outside the gene matches. The CDR3 extends over 14 amino acids. Authors' methods: Estimated nucleated cell counts came from reference gene primer amplification. Produced via immunoSEQ multiplex PCR; TCRdb's table is partial and in-frame only. V and J calls and clone size are those listed in that table; D and trimming were worked out from the DNA. Of about 120,000 clones listed, 85% are singletons. The sample was peripheral blood. The TCR originated in a man aged 55 to 70 with acute or convalescent COVID-19. The chain carries TRBV27 and TRBJ2-7; 7 positions match TRBD1. Here the CDR3 reads CASSLGDRSYEQYF. The CDR3 DNA follows: TGTGCCAGCAGTTTAGGGGACAGATCCTACGAGCAGTACTTC.